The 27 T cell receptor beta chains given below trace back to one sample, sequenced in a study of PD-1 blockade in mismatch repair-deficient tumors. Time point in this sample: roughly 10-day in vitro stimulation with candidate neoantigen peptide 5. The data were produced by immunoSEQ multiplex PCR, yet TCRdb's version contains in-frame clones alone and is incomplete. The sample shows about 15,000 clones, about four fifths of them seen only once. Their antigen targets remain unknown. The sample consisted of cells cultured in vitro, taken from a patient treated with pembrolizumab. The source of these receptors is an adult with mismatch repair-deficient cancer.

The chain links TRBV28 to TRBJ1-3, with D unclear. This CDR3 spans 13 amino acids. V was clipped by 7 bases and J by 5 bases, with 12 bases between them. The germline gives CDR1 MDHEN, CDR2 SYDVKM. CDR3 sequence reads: CASIPGLRNTIYF. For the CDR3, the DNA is TGTGCCAGCATTCCGGGTCTCCGAAACACCATATATTTT.

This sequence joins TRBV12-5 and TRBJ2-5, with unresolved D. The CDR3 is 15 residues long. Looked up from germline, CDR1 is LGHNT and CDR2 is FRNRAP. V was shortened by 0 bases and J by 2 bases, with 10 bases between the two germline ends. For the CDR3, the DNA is TGTGCTAGTGGTTTGGTACTCCCGATTCAAGAGACCCAGTACTTC. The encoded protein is CASGLVLPIQETQYF.

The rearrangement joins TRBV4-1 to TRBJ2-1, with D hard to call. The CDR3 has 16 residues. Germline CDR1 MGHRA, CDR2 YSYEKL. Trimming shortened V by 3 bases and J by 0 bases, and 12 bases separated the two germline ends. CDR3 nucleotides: TGCGCCAGCAGCCAGCTCGATCTTTTCTCCTACAATGAGCAGTTCTTC. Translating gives CASSQLDLFSYNEQFF.

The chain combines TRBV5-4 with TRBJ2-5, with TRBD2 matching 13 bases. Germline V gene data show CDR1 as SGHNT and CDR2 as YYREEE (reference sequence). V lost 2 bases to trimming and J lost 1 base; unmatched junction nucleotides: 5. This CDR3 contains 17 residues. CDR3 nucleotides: TGTGCCAGCAGCTTCGGGACTAGCGGGACCACCCAAGAGACCCAGTACTTC. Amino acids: CASSFGTSGTTQETQYF.

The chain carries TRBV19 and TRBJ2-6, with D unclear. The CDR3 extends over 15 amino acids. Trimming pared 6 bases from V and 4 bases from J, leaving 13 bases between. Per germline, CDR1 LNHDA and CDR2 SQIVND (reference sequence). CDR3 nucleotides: TGTGCCAGTAGGACCCCTCTCAAGGGGGCCAACGTCCTGACTTTC. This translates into CASRTPLKGANVLTF.

The CDR3 DNA reads as TGCGCCAGCAGCCAAGTAGCGGGCGAGCAGTACTTC. Translating it yields CASSQVAGEQYF. V is TRBV4-1 and J is TRBJ2-7, with 7 bases aligning to TRBD2. Trimming took 1 base from V and 6 from J; bases not matched to a gene: 0. The CDR3 has 12 amino acids. Germline V gene data show CDR1 as MGHRA and CDR2 as YSYEKL.

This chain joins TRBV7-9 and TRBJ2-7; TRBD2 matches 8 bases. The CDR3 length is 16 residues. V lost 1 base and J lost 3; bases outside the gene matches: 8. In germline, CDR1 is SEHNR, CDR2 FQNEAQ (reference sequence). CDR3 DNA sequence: TGTGCCAGCAGCTTAGGACTAGCGCTCCGGGACTACGAGCAGTACTTC. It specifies CASSLGLALRDYEQYF.

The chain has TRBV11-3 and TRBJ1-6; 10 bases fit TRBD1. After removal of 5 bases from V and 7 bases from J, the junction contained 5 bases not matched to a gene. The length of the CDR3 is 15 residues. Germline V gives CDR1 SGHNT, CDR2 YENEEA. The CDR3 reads CASSPTGGGNSPLHF. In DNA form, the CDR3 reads TGTGCCAGCAGCCCGACAGGGGGCGGGAATTCACCCCTCCACTTT. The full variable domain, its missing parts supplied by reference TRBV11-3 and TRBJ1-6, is EAGVVQSPRYKIIEKKQPVAFWCNPISGHNTLYWYLQNLGQGPELLIRYENEEAVDDSQLPKDRFSAERLKGVDSTLKIQPAELGDSAVYLCASSPTGGGNSPLHFGNGTRLTVT.

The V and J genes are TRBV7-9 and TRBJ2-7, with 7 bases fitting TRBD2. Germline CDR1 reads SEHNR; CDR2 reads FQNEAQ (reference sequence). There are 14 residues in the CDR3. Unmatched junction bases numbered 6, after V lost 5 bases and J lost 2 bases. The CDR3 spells CASSLGGLTYEQYF. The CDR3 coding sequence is TGTGCCAGCAGCCTGGGGGGGTTAACCTACGAGCAGTACTTC.

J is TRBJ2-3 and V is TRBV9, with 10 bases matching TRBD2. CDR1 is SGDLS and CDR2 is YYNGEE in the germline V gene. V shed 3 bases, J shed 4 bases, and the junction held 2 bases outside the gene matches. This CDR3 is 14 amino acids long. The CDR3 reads CASSASGRADTQYF. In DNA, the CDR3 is TGTGCCAGCAGCGCGAGCGGGAGGGCAGATACGCAGTATTTT.

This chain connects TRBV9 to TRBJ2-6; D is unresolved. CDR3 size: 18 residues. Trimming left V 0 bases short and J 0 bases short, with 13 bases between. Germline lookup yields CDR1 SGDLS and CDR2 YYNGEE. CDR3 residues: CASSVALSVLSGANVLTF. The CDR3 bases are TGTGCCAGCAGCGTAGCTTTATCGGTCCTCTCTGGGGCCAACGTCCTGACTTTC. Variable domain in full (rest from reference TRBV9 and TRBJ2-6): DSGVTQTPKHLITATGQRVTLRCSPRSGDLSVYWYQQSLDQGLQFLIQYYNGEERAKGNILERFSAQQFPDLHSELNLSSLELGDSALYFCASSVALSVLSGANVLTFGAGSRLTVL.

The CDR3, as DNA: TGTGCCAGCAGTTTGGTGCCTAGCGGGACGAACACCGGGGAGCTGTTTTTT. It specifies CASSLVPSGTNTGELFF. V and J are TRBV28 and TRBJ2-2; 9 bases are a match to TRBD2. CDR1 and CDR2 from the germline V gene are MDHEN and SYDVKM. This CDR3 is built from 17 residues. J gave up 0 bases and V 3 bases, and 5 bases lay outside the gene matches.

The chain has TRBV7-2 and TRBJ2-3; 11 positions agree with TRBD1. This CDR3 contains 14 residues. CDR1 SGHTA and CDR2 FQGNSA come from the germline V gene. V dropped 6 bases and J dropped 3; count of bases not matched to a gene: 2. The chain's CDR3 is CASRDRGRTDTQYF. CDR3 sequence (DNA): TGTGCCAGCAGGGACAGGGGGCGAACAGATACGCAGTATTTT.

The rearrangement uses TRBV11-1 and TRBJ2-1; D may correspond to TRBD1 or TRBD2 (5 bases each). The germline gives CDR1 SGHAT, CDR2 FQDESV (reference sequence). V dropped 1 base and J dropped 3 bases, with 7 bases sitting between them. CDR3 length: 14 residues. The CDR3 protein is CASSLGGNYNEQFF. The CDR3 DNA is TGTGCCAGCAGCTTAGGGGGGAACTACAATGAGCAGTTCTTC.

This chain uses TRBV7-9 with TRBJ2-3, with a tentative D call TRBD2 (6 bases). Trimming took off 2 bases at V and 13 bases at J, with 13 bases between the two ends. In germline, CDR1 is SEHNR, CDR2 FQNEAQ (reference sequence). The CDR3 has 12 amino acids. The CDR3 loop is CASSLLGRRKYF. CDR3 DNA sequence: TGTGCCAGCAGCTTATTGGGGAGGCGAAAGTATTTT.

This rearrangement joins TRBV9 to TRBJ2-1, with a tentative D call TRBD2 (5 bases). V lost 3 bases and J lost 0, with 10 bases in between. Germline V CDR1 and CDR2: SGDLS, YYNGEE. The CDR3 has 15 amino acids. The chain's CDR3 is CASSAGTASYNEQFF. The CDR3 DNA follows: TGTGCCAGCAGCGCGGGAACAGCCTCCTACAATGAGCAGTTCTTC. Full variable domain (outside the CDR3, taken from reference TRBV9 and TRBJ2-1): DSGVTQTPKHLITATGQRVTLRCSPRSGDLSVYWYQQSLDQGLQFLIQYYNGEERAKGNILERFSAQQFPDLHSELNLSSLELGDSALYFCASSAGTASYNEQFFGPGTRLTVL.

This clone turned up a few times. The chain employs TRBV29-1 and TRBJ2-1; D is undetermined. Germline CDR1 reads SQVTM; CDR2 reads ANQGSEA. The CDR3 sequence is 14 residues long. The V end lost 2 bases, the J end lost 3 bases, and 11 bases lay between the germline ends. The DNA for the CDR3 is TGCAGCGTTGAAATTGAGGCTATCTACAATGAGCAGTTCTTC. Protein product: CSVEIEAIYNEQFF.

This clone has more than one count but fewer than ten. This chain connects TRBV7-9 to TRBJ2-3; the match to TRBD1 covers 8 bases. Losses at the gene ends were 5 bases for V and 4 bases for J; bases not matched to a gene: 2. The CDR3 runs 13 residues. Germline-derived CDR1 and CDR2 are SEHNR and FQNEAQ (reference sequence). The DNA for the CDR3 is TGTGCCAGCAGCCCCAGGGGGCCAGATACGCAGTATTTT. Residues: CASSPRGPDTQYF.

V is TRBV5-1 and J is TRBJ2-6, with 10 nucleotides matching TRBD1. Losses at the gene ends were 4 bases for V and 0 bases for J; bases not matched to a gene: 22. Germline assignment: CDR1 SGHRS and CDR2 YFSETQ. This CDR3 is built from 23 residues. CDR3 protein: CASSRGTGDELGRLRSGANVLTF. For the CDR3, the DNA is TGCGCCAGCAGCCGCGGGACAGGGGATGAGCTAGGGAGGTTACGCTCTGGGGCCAACGTCCTGACTTTC.

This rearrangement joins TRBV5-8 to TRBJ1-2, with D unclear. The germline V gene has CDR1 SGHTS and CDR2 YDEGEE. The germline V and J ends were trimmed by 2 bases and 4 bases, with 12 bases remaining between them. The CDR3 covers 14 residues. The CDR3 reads CASSFNRLPYGYTF. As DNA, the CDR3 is TGTGCCAGCAGCTTTAACCGCCTGCCCTATGGCTACACCTTC.

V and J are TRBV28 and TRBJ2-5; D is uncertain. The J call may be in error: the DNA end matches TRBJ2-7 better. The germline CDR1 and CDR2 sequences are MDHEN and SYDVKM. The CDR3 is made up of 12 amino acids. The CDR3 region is CASSLPRYEQYF. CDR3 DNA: TGTGCCAGCAGTTTGCCACGCTACGAGCAGTACTTC.

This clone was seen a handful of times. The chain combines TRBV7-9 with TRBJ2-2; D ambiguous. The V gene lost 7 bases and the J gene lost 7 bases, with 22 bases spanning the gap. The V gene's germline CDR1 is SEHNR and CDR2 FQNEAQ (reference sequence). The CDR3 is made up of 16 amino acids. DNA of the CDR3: TGTGCCAGCAAGTCCCCGGAGTTCATAAAGGGCGGGGAGCTGTTTTTT. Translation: CASKSPEFIKGGELFF.

The CDR3 nucleotides are TGTGCCAGCTCCCAGTCGAGTCTTTATAGCAATCAGCCCCAGCATTTT. Its translation: CASSQSSLYSNQPQHF. V and J are TRBV18 and TRBJ1-5, with D unclear. V was shortened by 6 bases and J by 0 bases, with 15 bases between the two germline ends. In germline, CDR1 is KGHSH, CDR2 LQKENI. CDR3 length: 16 amino acids. The complete variable domain, with remaining parts taken from reference TRBV18 and TRBJ1-5, reads NAGVMQNPRHLVRRRGQEARLRCSPMKGHSHVYWYRQLPEEGLKFMVYLQKENIIDESGMPKERFSAEFPKEGPSILRIQQVVRGDSAAYFCASSQSSLYSNQPQHFGDGTRLSIL.

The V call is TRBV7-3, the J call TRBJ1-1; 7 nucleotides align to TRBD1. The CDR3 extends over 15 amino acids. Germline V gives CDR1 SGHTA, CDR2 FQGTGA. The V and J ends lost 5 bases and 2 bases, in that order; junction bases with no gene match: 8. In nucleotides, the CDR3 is TGTGCCAGCAGCCCTAAGGGACAGCCCAACACTGAAGCTTTCTTT. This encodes CASSPKGQPNTEAFF. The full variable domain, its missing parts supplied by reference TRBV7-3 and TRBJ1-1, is GAGVSQTPSNKVTEKGKYVELRCDPISGHTALYWYRQSLGQGPEFLIYFQGTGAADDSGLPNDRFFAVRPEGSVSTLKIQRTERGDSAVYLCASSPKGQPNTEAFFGQGTRLTVV.

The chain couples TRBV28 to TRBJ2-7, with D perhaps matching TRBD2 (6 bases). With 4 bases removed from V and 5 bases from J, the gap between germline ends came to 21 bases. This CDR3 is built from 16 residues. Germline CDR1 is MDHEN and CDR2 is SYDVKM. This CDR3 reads CASSSPNGSGADEQYF. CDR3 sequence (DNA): TGTGCCAGCAGTTCGCCCAATGGTAGCGGCGCGGACGAGCAGTACTTC. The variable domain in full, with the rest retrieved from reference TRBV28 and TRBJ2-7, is DVKVTQSSRYLVKRTGEKVFLECVQDMDHENMFWYRQDPGLGLRLIYFSYDVKMKEKGDIPEGYSVSREKKERFSLILESASTNQTSMYLCASSSPNGSGADEQYFGPGTRLTVT.

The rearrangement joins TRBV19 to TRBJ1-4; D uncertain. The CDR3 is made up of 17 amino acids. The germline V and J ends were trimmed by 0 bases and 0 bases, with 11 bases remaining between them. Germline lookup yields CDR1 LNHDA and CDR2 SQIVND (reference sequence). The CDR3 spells CASSIDHGTATNEKLFF. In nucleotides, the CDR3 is TGTGCCAGTAGTATAGATCATGGAACGGCAACTAATGAAAAACTGTTTTTT.

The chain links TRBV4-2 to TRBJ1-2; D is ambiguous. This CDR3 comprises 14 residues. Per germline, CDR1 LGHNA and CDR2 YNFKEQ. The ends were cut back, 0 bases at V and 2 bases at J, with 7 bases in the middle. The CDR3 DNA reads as TGTGCCAGCAGCCAAGATCAAAGGAACTATGGCTACACCTTC. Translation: CASSQDQRNYGYTF.